This T cell receptor (beta chain) was obtained from a study of CD8+ T cells in alopecia areata. Germline V lookup: CDR1 SQVTM, CDR2 ANQGSEA. This CDR3 comprises 13 residues. Extraction of RNA preceded its reverse transcription into cDNA, which served as the sequencing template. Method: immunoSEQ multiplex PCR; TCRdb's copy keeps in-frame clones and lacks some. The data show about 190,000 clones, approximately 56% seen once. Points on this clone: Relative to the germline gene, one junction end is altered; a read error may explain this. Other DNA sequences of this sample code for an identical CDR3.

Treatment in this sample: oral pan-JAK inhibitor, 5-10 mg twice daily. This TCR derives from a human donor with alopecia areata. The rearrangement joins TRBV29-1 to TRBJ1-1; no clear D gene. Source: CD4+ T cells sorted from blood, taken at week 4, from a patient treated with tofacitinib. The CDR3 is CSVEGPVNTEAFF. The CDR3 DNA reads as TGCAGCGTGGAGGGTCCAGTGAACACTGAGGCTTTCTTT. Drawing the rest from reference TRBV29-1 and TRBJ1-1, the complete variable domain is SAVISQKPSRDICQRGTSLTIQCQVDSQVTMMFWYRQQPGQSLTLIATANQGSEATYESGFVIDKFPISRPNLTFSTLTVSNMSPEDSSIYLCSVEGPVNTEAFFGQGTRLTVV.